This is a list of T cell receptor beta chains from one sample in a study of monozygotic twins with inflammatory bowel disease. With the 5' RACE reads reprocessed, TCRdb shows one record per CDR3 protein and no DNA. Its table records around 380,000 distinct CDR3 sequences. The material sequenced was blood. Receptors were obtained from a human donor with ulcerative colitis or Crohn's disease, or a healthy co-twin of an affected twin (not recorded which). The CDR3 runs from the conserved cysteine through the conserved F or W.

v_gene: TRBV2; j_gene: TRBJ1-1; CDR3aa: CASSVSFTGPLNTEAFF
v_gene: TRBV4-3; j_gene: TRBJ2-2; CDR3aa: CASSQEGGRFNTGELFF
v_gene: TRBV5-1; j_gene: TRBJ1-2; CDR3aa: CASKGDYNYGYTF
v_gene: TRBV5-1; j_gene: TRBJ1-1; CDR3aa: CASSSGRGDTEAFF
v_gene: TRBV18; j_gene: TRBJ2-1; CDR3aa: CASSPGTALEQFF
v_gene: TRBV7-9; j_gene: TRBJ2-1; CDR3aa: CASSLGGVSYNEQFF
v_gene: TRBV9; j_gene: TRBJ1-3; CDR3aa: CASSASRAVSTIYF
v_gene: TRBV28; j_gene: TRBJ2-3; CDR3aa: CASSPKTSGPSTDTQYF
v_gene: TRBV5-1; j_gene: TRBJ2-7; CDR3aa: CASSLARGGDEQYF
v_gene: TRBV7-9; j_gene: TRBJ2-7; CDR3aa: CASSLQGIRDEQYF
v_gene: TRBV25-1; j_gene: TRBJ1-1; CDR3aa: CASSELKVGGPAFF
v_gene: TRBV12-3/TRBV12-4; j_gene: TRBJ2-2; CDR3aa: CASSALRAGVDTGELFF
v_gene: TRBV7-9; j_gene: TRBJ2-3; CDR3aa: CASSLAVWGSTDTQYF
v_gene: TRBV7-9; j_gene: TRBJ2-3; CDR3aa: CASTSRQGDTDTQYF
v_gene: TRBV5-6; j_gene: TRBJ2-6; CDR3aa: CASSPRGPTRANVLTF
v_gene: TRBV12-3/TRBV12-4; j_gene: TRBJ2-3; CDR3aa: CASTGRSTDTQYF
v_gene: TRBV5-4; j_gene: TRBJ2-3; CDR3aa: CASSARTGAGTDTQYF
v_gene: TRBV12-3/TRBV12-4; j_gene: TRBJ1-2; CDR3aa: CASSADRRYGYTF
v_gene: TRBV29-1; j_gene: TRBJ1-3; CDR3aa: CSVVADRSGNTIYF
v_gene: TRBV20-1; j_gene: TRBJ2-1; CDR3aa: CSCQRGGEHEQFF
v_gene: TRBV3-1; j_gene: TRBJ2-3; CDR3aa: CASSPTGGIGTDTQYF
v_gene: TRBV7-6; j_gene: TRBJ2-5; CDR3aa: CASSLATPITGAKETQYF
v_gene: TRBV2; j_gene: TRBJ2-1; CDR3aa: CASRQSPGGLRKSSYNEQFF
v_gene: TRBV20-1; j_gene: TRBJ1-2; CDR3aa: CSAREQGGSYYGYTF
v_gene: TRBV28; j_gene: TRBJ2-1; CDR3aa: CASSPHNEQFF
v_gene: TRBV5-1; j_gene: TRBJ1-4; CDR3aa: CASSSNPTGVGNEKLFF
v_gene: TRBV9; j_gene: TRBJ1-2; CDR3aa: CASSLMRRTGPFPNYGYTF
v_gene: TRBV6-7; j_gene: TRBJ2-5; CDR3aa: CASSYAGATETQYF
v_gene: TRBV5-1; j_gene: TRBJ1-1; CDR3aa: CASSYSLKDTEAFF
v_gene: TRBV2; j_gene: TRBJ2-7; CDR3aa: CASSVVVPAEQYF
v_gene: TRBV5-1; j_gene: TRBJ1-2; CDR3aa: CASSSTSKRTGKDYGYTF
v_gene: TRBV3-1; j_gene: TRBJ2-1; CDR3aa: CASSPVLAGAPEQFF
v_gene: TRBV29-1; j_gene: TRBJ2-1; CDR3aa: CSLREGPNEQFF
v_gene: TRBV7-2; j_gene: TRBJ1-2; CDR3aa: CASSPPGLSAYGYTF
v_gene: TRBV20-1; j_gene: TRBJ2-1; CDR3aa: CSAPHGGGSPSSYNEQFF
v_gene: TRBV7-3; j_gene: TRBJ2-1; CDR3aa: CASSPINYNEQFF
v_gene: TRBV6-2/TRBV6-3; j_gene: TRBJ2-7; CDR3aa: CASRTGLADSYEQYF
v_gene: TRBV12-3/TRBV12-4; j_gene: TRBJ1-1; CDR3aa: CASSVQGGGFEAFF
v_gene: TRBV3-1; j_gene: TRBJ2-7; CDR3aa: CASSQSLVAGYEQYF
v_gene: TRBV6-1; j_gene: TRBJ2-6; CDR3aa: CASSQGATGANVLTF
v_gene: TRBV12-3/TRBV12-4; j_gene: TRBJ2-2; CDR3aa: CASSLVLTGELFF
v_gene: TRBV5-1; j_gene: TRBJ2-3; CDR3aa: CASSFETRSTDTQYF
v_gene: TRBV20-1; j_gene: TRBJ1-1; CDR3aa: CSARDVWQGNTEAFF
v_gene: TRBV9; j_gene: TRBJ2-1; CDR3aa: CASSVAGGNYNEQFF
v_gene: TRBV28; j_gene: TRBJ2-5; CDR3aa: CASSFGGDETQYF
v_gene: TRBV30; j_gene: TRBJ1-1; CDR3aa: CARVGQGGTEAFF
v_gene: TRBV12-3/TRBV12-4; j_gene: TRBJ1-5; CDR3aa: CASSFTGYQPQHF
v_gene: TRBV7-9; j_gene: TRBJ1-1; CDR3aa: CASSFTGENTEAFF
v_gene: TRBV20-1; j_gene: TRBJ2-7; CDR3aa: CSAAILAGAGEQYF
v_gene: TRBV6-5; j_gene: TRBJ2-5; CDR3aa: CASSSKKRGRGETQYF
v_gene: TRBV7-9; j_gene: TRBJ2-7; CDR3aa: CASSLQGLGAYEQYF
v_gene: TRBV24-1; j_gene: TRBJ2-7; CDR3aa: CATSDSQTSGNLEQYF
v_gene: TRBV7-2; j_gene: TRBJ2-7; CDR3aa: CASSLDGGGFYEQYF
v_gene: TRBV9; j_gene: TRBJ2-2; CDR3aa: CASSVERNTGELFF
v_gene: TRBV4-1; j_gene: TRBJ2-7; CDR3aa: CASSPGRGQEQYF